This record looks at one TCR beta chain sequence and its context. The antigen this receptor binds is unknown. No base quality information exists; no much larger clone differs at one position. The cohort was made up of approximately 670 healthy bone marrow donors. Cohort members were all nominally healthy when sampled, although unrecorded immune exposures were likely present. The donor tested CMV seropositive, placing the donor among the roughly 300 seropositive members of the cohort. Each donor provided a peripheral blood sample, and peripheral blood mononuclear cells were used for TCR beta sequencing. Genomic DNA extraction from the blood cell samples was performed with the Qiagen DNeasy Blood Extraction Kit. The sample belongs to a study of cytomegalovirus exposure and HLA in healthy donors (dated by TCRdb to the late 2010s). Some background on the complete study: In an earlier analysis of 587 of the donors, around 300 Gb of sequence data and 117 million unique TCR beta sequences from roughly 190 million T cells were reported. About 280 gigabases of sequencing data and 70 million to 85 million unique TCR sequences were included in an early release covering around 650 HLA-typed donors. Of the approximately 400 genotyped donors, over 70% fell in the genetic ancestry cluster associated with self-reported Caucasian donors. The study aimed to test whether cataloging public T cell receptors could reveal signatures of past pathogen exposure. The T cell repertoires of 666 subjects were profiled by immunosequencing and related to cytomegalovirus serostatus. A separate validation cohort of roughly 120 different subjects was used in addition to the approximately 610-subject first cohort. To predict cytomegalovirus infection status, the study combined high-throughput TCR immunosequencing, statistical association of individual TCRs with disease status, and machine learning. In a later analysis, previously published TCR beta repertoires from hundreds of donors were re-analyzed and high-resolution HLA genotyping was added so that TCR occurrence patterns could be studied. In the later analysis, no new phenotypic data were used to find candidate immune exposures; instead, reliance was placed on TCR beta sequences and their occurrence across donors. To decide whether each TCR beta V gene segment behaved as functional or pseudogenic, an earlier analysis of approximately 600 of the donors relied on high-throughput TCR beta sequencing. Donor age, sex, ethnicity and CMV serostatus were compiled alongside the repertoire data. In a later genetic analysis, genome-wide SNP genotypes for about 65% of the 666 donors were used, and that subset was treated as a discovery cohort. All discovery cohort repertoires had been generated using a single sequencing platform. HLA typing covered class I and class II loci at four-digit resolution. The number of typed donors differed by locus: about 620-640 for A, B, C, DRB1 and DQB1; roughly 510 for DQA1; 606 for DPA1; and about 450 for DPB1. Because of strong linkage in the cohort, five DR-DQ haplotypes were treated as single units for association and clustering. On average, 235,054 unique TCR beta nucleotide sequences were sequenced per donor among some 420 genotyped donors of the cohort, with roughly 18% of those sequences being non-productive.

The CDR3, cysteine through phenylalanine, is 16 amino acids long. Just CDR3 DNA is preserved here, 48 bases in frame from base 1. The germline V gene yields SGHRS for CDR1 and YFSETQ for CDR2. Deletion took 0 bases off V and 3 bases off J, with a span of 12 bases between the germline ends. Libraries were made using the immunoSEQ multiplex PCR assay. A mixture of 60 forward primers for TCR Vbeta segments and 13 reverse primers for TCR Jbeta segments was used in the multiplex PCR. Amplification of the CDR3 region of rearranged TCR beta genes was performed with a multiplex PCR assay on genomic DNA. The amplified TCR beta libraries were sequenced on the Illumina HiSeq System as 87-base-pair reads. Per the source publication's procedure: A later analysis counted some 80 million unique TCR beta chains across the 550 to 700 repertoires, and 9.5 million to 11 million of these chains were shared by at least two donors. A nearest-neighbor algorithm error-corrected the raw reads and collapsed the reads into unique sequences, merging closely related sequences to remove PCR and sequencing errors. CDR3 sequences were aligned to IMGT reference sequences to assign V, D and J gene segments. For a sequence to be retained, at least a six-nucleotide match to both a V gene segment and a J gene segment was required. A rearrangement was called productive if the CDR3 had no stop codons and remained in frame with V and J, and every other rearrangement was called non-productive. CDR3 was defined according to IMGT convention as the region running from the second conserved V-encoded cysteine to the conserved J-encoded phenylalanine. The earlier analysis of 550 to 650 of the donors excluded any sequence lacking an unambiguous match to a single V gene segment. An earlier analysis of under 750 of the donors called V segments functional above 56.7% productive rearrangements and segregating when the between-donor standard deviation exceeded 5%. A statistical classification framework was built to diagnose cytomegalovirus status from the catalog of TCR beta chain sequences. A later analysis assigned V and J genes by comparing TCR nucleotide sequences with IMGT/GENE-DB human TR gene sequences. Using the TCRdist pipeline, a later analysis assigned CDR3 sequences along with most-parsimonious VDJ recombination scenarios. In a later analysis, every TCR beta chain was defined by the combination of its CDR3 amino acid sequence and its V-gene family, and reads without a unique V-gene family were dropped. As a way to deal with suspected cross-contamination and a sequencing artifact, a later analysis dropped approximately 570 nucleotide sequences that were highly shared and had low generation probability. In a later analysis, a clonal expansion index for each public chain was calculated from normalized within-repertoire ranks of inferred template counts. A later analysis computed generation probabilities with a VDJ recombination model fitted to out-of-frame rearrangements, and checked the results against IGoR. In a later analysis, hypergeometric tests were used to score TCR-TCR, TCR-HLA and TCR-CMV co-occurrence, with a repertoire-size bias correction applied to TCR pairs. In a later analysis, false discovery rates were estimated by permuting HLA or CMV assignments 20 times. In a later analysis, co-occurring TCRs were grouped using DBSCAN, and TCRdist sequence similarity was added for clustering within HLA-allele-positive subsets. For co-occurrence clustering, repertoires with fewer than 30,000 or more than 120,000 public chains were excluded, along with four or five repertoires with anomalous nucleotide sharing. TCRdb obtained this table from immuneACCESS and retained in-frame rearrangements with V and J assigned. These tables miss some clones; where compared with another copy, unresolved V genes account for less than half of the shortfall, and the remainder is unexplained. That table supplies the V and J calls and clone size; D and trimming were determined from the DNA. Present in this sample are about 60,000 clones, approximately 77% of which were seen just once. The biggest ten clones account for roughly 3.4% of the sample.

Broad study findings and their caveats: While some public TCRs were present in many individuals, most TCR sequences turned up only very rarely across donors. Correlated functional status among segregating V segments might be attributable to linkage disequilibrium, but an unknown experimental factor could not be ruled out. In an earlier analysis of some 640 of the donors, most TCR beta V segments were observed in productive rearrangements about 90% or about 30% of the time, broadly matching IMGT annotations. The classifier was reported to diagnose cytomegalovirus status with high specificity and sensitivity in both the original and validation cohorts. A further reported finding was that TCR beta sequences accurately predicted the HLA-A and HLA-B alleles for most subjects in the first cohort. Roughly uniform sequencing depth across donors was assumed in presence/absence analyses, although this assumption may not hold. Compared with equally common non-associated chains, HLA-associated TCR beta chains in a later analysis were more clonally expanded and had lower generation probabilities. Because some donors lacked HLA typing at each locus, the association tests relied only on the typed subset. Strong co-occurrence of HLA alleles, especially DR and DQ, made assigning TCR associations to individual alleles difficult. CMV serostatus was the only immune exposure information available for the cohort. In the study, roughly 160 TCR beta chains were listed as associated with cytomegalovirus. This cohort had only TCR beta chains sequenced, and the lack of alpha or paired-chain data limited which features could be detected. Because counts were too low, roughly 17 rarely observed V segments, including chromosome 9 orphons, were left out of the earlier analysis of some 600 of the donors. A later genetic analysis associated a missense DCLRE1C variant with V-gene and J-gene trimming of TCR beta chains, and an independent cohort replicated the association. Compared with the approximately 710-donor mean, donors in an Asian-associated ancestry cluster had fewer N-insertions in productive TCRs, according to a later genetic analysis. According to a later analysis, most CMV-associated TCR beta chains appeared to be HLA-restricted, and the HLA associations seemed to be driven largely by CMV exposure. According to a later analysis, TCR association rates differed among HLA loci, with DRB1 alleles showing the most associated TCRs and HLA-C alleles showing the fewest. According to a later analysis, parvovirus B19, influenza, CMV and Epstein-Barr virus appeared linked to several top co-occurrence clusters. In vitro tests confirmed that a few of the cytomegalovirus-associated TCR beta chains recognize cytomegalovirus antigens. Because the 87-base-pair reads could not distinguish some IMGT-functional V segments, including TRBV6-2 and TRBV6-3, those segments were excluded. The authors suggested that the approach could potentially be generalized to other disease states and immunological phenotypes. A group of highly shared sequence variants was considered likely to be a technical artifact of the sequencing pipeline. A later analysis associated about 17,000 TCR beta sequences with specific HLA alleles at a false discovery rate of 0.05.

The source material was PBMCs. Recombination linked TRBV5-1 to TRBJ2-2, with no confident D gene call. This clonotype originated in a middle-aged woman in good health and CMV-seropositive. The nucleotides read TGCGCCAGCAGCTTGGCCGGAACAGTACACACCGGGGAGCTGTTTTTT. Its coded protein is CASSLAGTVHTGELFF.